The 23 T cell receptor beta chains in this list originate from one sample, sequenced in a study of beta chain features in type 1 diabetes. Findings and limits, study-wide: Researchers report that Type 1 diabetes patients had moderately but significantly shorter TCRB CDR3s across all four CD4+ subsets.

For these TCRs, the target antigens are not known. cDNA synthesis used the whole RNA isolate, giving expressed TCRB sequences. The data were produced by immunoSEQ multiplex PCR, yet TCRdb's version contains in-frame clones alone and is incomplete. The repertoire has about 160,000 clones, about 7.9% of them found once; the top ten carry under 0.55%. The material sequenced was central memory CD4+ T cells from blood. The receptors stem from a man younger than 35 with type 1 diabetes.

This clone was counted ten times or more. The CDR3: CAITDRVQKSSGNTIYF. In nucleotides, the CDR3 is TGTGCCATCACGGACAGGGTGCAAAAGAGCTCTGGAAACACCATATATTTT. The V and J genes are TRBV10-3 and TRBJ1-3; 8 bases map to TRBD1. The trim removed 7 bases at V and 0 bases at J, leaving 11 bases unmatched. The CDR3 is 17 residues long. The germline V gene encodes CDR1 ENHRY and CDR2 SYGVKD.

This clone has more than one count but fewer than ten. The chain has TRBV6-5 and TRBJ1-5, with D possibly matching TRBD1 (6 bases). V was trimmed by 6 bases and J by 7 bases, leaving 13 bases between them. The length of the CDR3 is 13 residues. Germline V gene data show CDR1 as MNHEY and CDR2 as SVGAGI. CDR3 amino acids: CASRPTGQQPQHF. The CDR3 nucleotides are TGTGCCAGCAGGCCGACAGGCCAACAGCCCCAGCATTTT.

This clone has just a few counts. The chain joins TRBV5-4 to TRBJ2-5; 7 bases fit TRBD1. The length of the CDR3 is 14 residues. V lost 4 bases and J lost 2; bases outside the gene matches: 5. The germline V gene has CDR1 SGHNT and CDR2 YYREEE (reference sequence). CDR3 amino acids: CASSLGTAQETQYF. The CDR3, as DNA: TGTGCCAGCAGCCTTGGGACAGCTCAAGAGACCCAGTACTTC.

V gene TRBV4-3 combines with J gene TRBJ1-6, with a weak D call TRBD1 (5 bases). Trimming took 3 bases from V and 0 from J, leaving 6 bases between them. CDR3 size: 15 residues. Germline V gene data show CDR1 as LGHNA and CDR2 as YSLEER. The CDR3, as DNA: TGCGCCAGCAGCCACGACAGCTCCTATAATTCACCCCTCCACTTT. As protein: CASSHDSSYNSPLHF.

V usage is TRBV11-2 and J usage is TRBJ1-2, with a tentative D call TRBD1 (5 bases). Germline lookup yields CDR1 SGHAT and CDR2 FQNNGV. Between the trimmed V and J ends, which lost 5 bases and 8 bases, there was a span of 9 bases. CDR3 length: 11 amino acids. The chain's CDR3 is CASSLGGGYTF. The CDR3 nucleotides read TGTGCCAGCAGCCTGGGGGGGGGCTACACCTTC.

V gene TRBV4-3 combines with J gene TRBJ1-4; 11 nucleotides align to TRBD1. The junction had 5 bases not matched to a gene; V was cut back by 3 bases and J by 8 bases. Germline CDR1 and CDR2: LGHNA and YSLEER. This CDR3 is built from 15 residues. DNA for the CDR3: TGCGCCAGCAGCCAGTCCGGGACAGGGGGGGAAAAACTGTTTTTT. Amino acid sequence: CASSQSGTGGEKLFF.

The CDR3 DNA reads TGCGCCAGCAGCCCGGGACTCCTTGTTCCGCAGTATTTT. Residues: CASSPGLLVPQYF. The rearrangement joins TRBV10-1 to TRBJ2-3; D may be TRBD2 (6 bases). Trimming took 6 bases from V and 10 from J, leaving 17 bases between them. The CDR3 is made up of 13 amino acids. Germline-derived CDR1 and CDR2 are WNHNN and SYGVQD (reference sequence).

This clone appeared a few times. V usage is TRBV5-6 and J usage is TRBJ2-1; 9 bases align to TRBD1. This CDR3 has 15 residues. Germline V gene data show CDR1 as SGHDT and CDR2 as YYEEEE. V shed 4 bases, J shed 3 bases, and the junction held 5 bases outside the gene matches. CDR3 region: CASSLTGGYYNEQFF. The CDR3 DNA reads TGTGCCAGCAGCCTGACAGGGGGATACTACAATGAGCAGTTCTTC.

This clone was picked up a small number of times. The V gene is TRBV2, the J gene TRBJ2-7; D unresolved. Germline V gene lookup returns CDR1 SNHLY and CDR2 FYNNEI. The CDR3 contains 12 residues. V dropped 7 bases and J dropped 1 base, with 8 bases sitting between them. CDR3 residues: CASKDQSYEQYF. In nucleotides, the CDR3 is TGTGCCAGCAAAGATCAGTCCTACGAGCAGTACTTC. The whole variable domain, filled in from reference TRBV2 and TRBJ2-7, reads EPEVTQTPSHQVTQMGQEVILRCVPISNHLYFYWYRQILGQKVEFLVSFYNNEISEKSEIFDDQFSVERPDGSNFTLKIRSTKLEDSAMYFCASKDQSYEQYFGPGTRLTVT.

This clone appeared a few times. The gene calls are TRBV28 and TRBJ2-1; D might be TRBD1 (6 bases). The length of the CDR3 is 14 residues. Trimming stripped 6 bases from V and 7 bases from J, with 16 bases between. The germline CDR1 and CDR2 sequences are MDHEN and SYDVKM. The CDR3 loop reads CASRRLAQGNEQFF. CDR3 bases: TGTGCCAGCAGAAGACTCGCACAGGGAAATGAGCAGTTCTTC.

This clone was observed many times. The rearrangement uses TRBV10-3 and TRBJ1-4, with 7 bases lining up with TRBD1. Looked up from germline, CDR1 is ENHRY and CDR2 is SYGVKD. After removal of 5 bases from V and 1 base from J, the junction contained 4 bases not matched to a gene. CDR3 length equals 15 residues. The CDR3 is CAISPNRGTNEKLFF. The DNA of the CDR3 is TGTGCCATCAGTCCGAACAGGGGAACTAATGAAAAACTGTTTTTT.

V gene TRBV5-1 combines with J gene TRBJ2-7; D possibly corresponds to TRBD1 (5 bases). Germline V lookup: CDR1 SGHRS, CDR2 YFSETQ. Trimming cost V 0 bases and J 5 bases, with 15 bases left between them. The CDR3 is made up of 15 amino acids. The CDR3 nucleotides read TGCGCCAGCAGCTTGGCTGTAGCAGGGCGGAACGAGCAGTACTTC. It yields the protein CASSLAVAGRNEQYF. The full variable domain, rest sourced from reference TRBV5-1 and TRBJ2-7, is KAGVTQTPRYLIKTRGQQVTLSCSPISGHRSVSWYQQTPGQGLQFLFEYFSETQRNKGNFPGRFSGRQFSNSRSEMNVSTLELGDSALYLCASSLAVAGRNEQYFGPGTRLTVT.

The V and J genes are TRBV29-1 and TRBJ2-1; D possibly corresponds to TRBD2 (6 bases). V was clipped by 5 bases and J by 0 bases, with 8 bases between them. The CDR3 contains 13 residues. Germline-derived CDR1 and CDR2 are SQVTM and ANQGSEA. In DNA form, the CDR3 reads TGCAGCGTTTCCGGGAGCTCCTACAATGAGCAGTTCTTC. Its protein is CSVSGSSYNEQFF.

This clone was found a few times. The V gene is TRBV28, the J gene TRBJ1-1; possibly TRBD1 for D (5 bases). The V gene lost 5 bases and the J gene lost 0 bases, with 13 bases spanning the gap. This CDR3 comprises 15 residues. The germline gives CDR1 MDHEN, CDR2 SYDVKM. In nucleotides, the CDR3 is TGTGCCAGCAGTCCATGGGGGGAGTTGAACACTGAAGCTTTCTTT. Translating gives CASSPWGELNTEAFF.

This clone has just a few counts. The chain couples TRBV5-1 to TRBJ2-6, with D hard to call. The CDR3 is 16 residues long. Germline CDR1 SGHRS, CDR2 YFSETQ. Between the trimmed V and J ends, which lost 0 bases and 0 bases, there was a span of 7 bases. This CDR3 reads CASSLDRHSGANVLTF. The CDR3 nucleotides read TGCGCCAGCAGCTTGGACAGACACTCTGGGGCCAACGTCCTGACTTTC.

J is TRBJ2-7 and V is TRBV28; TRBD1 is a possible D gene (5 bases). The CDR3 totals 16 residues. CDR1 is MDHEN and CDR2 is SYDVKM in the germline V gene. Between the trimmed V and J ends, which lost 7 bases and 1 base, there was a span of 20 bases. The DNA for the CDR3 is TGTGCCAGCATTCAGGCGGCAGGGCCCTCTTCCTACGAGCAGTACTTC. The encoded protein is CASIQAAGPSSYEQYF.

This clone was seen a few times. CDR3 sequence (DNA): TGTGCCAGCCACAGAAACACAGGCGGAAAGTATGGCTACACCTTC. Its translation: CASHRNTGGKYGYTF. The chain joins TRBV5-4 to TRBJ1-2, with a tentative D call TRBD1 (5 bases). The CDR3 runs to 15 residues. V dropped 7 bases and J dropped 5 bases, with 21 bases sitting between them. Per germline, CDR1 SGHNT and CDR2 YYREEE (reference sequence).

This sequence joins TRBV7-9 and TRBJ1-4, with D perhaps TRBD1 (5 bases). Germline CDR1 is SEHNR and CDR2 is FQNEAQ (reference sequence). The length of the CDR3 is 15 residues. V lost 3 bases and J 5 bases, leaving 13 bases between the germline ends. In nucleotides, the CDR3 is TGTGCCAGCAGCTTCCTTGGGGGGAAAAATGAAAAACTGTTTTTT. The encoded protein is CASSFLGGKNEKLFF.

V usage is TRBV10-2 and J usage is TRBJ2-5; possibly TRBD1 for D (5 bases). V was cut by 3 bases and J by 2 bases, with 22 bases left in between. The CDR3 spans 18 residues. Germline CDR1 reads WSHSY; CDR2 reads SAAADI. The CDR3, as DNA: TGCGCCAGCAGTGAATCGTGGTTTATTGACAGAGGTCAAGAGACCCAGTACTTC. Residues: CASSESWFIDRGQETQYF.

The chain has TRBV4-3 and TRBJ2-3; 7 bases match TRBD2. The germline V gene has CDR1 LGHNA and CDR2 YSLEER. This CDR3 region has 13 residues. With 1 base clipped from V and 9 bases from J, the junction kept 4 bases outside the gene matches. In DNA form, the CDR3 reads TGCGCCAGCAGCCAAGGTGAAGCGGGAACGCAGTATTTT. It is translated as CASSQGEAGTQYF.

This clone was seen a few times. The chain carries TRBV5-6 and TRBJ2-1; no clear D. This CDR3 spans 16 amino acids. V was trimmed by 4 bases and J by 0 bases, leaving 14 bases between them. CDR1 is SGHDT and CDR2 is YYEEEE in the germline V gene. DNA of the CDR3: TGTGCCAGCAGCCTAGGAGACTGGAGCTCCTACAATGAGCAGTTCTTC. It codes for CASSLGDWSSYNEQFF.

V and J are TRBV4-1 and TRBJ2-1, with unresolved D. V was pared by 0 bases and J by 1 base, with 4 bases between. CDR3 length equals 14 residues. Germline V lookup: CDR1 MGHRA, CDR2 YSYEKL. The CDR3 bases are TGCGCCAGCAGCCAAGATCCTTCCTACAATGAGCAGTTCTTC. Protein: CASSQDPSYNEQFF.

This clone was observed a few times. CDR3 sequence reads: CASSPFSGVDGYTF. CDR3 in DNA: TGTGCCAGCAGCCCGTTTTCGGGGGTGGATGGCTACACCTTC. The chain joins TRBV2 to TRBJ1-2, with a possible D match to TRBD1 (5 bases). This CDR3 is built from 14 residues. V lost 6 bases to trimming and J lost 6 bases, with 17 bases between them. Germline values: CDR1 SNHLY, CDR2 FYNNEI.